This T cell receptor (beta chain) came from a study of T cell responses to AZD1222 COVID-19 vaccine. The overall study: Pooling of second doses given at about 4 or about 12 weeks was done. Overall study results and limits: Dominant at 160-218 and 743-854, vaccine-associated CD4 TCRs also spanned spike.

Remarks on this clone: As yet, its antigen is unknown.

The method was immunoSEQ multiplex PCR; TCRdb's version includes in-frame clones alone and lacks a portion of them. The sample shows about 92,000 clones, 91% of them seen only once. The CDR3 extends over 14 amino acids. Germline CDR1 is LGHDT and CDR2 is YNNKEL (reference sequence). Trimming pared 8 bases from V and 0 bases from J, leaving 13 bases between. This chain links TRBV3-1 (or the pseudogene TRBV3-2) with TRBJ1-2, with D unresolved. Sample: peripheral blood, taken on day 0 of AZD1222 vaccination. The source is an adult in good health. The CDR3 is CASFDSHTNYGYTF. CDR3 bases: TGTGCCAGCTTTGATAGCCACACTAACTATGGCTACACCTTC.